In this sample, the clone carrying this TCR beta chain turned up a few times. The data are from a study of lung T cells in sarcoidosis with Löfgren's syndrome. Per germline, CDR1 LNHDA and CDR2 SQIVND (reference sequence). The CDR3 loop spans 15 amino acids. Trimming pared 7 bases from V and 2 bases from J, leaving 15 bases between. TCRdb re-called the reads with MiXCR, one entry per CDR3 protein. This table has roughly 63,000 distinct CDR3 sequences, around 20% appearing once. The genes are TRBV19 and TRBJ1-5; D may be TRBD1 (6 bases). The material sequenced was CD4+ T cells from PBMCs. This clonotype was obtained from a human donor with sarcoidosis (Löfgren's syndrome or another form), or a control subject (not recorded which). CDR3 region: CASNPVGGGNQPQHF. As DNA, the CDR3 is TGTGCCAGTAACCCAGTAGGGGGGGGCAATCAGCCCCAGCATTTT.